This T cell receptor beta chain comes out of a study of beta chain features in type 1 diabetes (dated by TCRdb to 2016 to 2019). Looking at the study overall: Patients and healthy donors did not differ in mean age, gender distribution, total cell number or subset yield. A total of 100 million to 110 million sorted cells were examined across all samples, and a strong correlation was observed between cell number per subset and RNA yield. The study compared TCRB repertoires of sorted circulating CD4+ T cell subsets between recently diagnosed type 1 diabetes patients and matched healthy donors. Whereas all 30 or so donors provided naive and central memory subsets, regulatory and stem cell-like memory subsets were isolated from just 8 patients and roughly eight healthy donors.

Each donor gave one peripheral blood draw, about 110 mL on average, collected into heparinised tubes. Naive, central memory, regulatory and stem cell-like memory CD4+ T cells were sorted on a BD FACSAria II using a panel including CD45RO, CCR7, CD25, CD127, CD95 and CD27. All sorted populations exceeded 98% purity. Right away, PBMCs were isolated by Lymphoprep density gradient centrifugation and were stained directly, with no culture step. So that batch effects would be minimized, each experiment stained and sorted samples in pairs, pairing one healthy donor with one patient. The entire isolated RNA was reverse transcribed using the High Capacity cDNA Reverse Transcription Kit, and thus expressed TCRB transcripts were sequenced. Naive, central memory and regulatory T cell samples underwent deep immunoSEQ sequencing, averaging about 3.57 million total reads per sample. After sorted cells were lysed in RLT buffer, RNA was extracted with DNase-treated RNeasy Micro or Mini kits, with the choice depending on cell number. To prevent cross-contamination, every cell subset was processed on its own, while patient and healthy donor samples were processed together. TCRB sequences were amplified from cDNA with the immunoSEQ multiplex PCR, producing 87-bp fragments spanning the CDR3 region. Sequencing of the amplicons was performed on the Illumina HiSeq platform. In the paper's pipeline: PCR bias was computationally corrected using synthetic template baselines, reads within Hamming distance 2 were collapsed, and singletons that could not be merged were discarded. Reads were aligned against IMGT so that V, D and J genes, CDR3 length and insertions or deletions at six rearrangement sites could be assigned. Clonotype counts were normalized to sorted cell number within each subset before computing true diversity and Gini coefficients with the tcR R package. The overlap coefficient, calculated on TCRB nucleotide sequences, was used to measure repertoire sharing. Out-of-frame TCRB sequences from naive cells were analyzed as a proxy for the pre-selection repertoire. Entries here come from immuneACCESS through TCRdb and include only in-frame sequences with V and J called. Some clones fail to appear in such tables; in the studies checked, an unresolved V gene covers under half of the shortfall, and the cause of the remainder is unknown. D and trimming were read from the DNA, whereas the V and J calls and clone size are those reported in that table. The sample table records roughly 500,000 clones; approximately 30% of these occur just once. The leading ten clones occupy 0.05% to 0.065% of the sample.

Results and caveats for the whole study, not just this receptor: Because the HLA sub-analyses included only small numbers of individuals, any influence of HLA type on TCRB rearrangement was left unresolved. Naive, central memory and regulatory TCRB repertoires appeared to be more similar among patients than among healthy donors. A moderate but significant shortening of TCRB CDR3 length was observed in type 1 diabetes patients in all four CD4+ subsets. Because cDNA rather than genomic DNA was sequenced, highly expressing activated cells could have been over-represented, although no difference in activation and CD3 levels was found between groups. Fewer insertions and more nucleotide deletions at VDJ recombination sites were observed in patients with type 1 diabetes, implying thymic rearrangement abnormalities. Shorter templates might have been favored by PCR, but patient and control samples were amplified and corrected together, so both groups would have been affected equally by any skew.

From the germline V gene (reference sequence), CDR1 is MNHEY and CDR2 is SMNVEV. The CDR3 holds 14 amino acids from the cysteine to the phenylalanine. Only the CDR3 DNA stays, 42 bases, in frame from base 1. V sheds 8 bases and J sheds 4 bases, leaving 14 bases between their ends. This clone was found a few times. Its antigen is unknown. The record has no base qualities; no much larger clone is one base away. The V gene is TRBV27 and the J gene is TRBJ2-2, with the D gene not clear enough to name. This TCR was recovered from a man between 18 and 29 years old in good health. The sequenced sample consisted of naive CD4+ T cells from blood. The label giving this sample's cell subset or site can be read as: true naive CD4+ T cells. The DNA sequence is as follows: TGTGCCAGCGGAAACGGATTTCCCACCGGGGAGCTGTTTTTT. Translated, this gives CASGNGFPTGELFF.